This entry features one T cell receptor beta chain sequence. These data come from a study of blood T cell repertoires in COVID-19. Measured with immunoSEQ multiplex PCR; TCRdb has only the in-frame clones, and not every one. The table shows some 89,000 clones, with around 80% occurring only once. The clonotype originates from a man aged 65 to 85 with acute or convalescent COVID-19. Sequencing used peripheral blood.

This chain's CDR3 is CASSLARESGYTF. The CDR3 DNA reads as TGTGCCAGCAGTTTAGCCAGGGAAAGTGGCTACACCTTC. The chain links TRBV12-3 or TRBV12-4 to TRBJ1-2; weak D call: TRBD1 (5 bases). The CDR3 covers 13 residues. Trimming took off 0 bases at V and 7 bases at J, with 9 bases between the two ends.